What follows are 2 T cell receptor beta chains derived from one specimen sequenced in a study of control samples from healthy donors and cancer patients (dated by TCRdb to about 2020). Library generation was performed with the immunoSEQ multiplex PCR assay. As stored in TCRdb, this immuneACCESS dataset retains in-frame rearrangements with V and J assigned. A fraction of the clones does not appear; measured against another copy, unresolved V genes explain less than half of the discrepancy, and the remainder lacks a known reason. This sample lists 98,000 or so clones; approximately 84% were detected once. The ten largest clones take up approximately 7% of the sample. The sequenced material came from blood. These receptor sequences come from a man between 18 and 35 years old in good health.

This chain joins TRBV28 and TRBJ2-7; TRBD1 aligns across 7 bases. V shed 6 bases and J 3 bases; nucleotides not matched to a gene: 11. This CDR3 is built from 15 residues. Germline V gene sequence: CDR1 MDHEN, CDR2 SYDVKM. The CDR3 bases are TGTGCCAGCAGCCTCGGGACAGTCCCTAACTACGAGCAGTACTTC. Amino acids: CASSLGTVPNYEQYF.

The chain couples TRBV6-2 or TRBV6-3 to TRBJ2-3, with 10 bases that match TRBD1. Looked up from germline, CDR1 is MNHEY and CDR2 is SVGEGT. Trimming at V came to 2 bases and at J to 0 bases, leaving 8 bases not matched to a gene. This CDR3 region has 18 residues. The CDR3 here is CASSYRQTGGWSTDTQYF. For the CDR3, the DNA is TGTGCCAGCAGTTACCGTCAGACAGGGGGCTGGAGCACAGATACGCAGTATTTT.